Ten or more counts support the clone carrying this TCR beta chain. Indicated time point: before trial treatment. Germline trimming cut 1 base from V and 7 bases from J; bases unmatched to any gene: 10. Looked up from germline, CDR1 is SGHRS and CDR2 is YFSETQ. The CDR3 is 15 residues long. This entry comes from a study of low-dose radiotherapy and immunotherapy resistance in tumors. The wider study: Cohort 1 got 0.5 Gy per fraction every 2 weeks, 6.5 Gy in total. Aspirin 300 mg was given orally each day for four cycles from cycle 1 day 1.

Gene-specific TRAV and TRBV primers were used for first-strand cDNA, covering alpha and beta chains. For amplifying TCRs, the PCR ran for about 19 cycles with Phusion, which was used together with a constant-region primer and the adapter on the V primers. TCRdb processed the reads anew with MiXCR; each CDR3 protein has one entry. The repertoire holds fewer than 90,000 distinct CDR3 sequences, with roughly 30% as singletons. This specimen consisted of PBMCs, obtained before treatment. This sequence originates from a female donor with ovarian cancer. This sequence joins TRBV5-1 and TRBJ1-2, with 7 bases fitting TRBD1. The CDR3 region is CASSLTGERIGGYTF. The CDR3, as DNA: TGCGCCAGCAGCTTGACAGGGGAAAGAATTGGTGGCTACACCTTC. The full variable domain, rest sourced from reference TRBV5-1 and TRBJ1-2, is KAGVTQTPRYLIKTRGQQVTLSCSPISGHRSVSWYQQTPGQGLQFLFEYFSETQRNKGNFPGRFSGRQFSNSRSEMNVSTLELGDSALYLCASSLTGERIGGYTFGSGTRLTVV.